The sequence of this T cell receptor beta chain was determined in a study of blood T cell repertoires in COVID-19. About the research overall: COVID-19 samples from acute and convalescent phases originated in the United States, Italy and Spain.

This CDR3 is 15 amino acids long. Trimming removed 2 bases at V and 3 bases at J, with 13 bases between. CDR1 is KGHSH, CDR2 LQKENI, per germline. Profiled with immunoSEQ multiplex PCR; TCRdb holds only in-frame clones, not every one. The table shows 50,000 or so clones, with 86% occurring only once. The TCR originated in a human donor in a cohort sampled during active COVID-19. Sequenced input: peripheral blood. The chain joins TRBV18 to TRBJ2-5; a possible D gene is TRBD2 (6 bases). This CDR3 reads CASSPGLEGKETQYF. CDR3 bases: TGTGCCAGCTCACCAGGTTTGGAGGGGAAAGAGACCCAGTACTTC. The variable domain in full, completed from reference TRBV18 and TRBJ2-5, reads NAGVMQNPRHLVRRRGQEARLRCSPMKGHSHVYWYRQLPEEGLKFMVYLQKENIIDESGMPKERFSAEFPKEGPSILRIQQVVRGDSAAYFCASSPGLEGKETQYFGPGTRLLVL.